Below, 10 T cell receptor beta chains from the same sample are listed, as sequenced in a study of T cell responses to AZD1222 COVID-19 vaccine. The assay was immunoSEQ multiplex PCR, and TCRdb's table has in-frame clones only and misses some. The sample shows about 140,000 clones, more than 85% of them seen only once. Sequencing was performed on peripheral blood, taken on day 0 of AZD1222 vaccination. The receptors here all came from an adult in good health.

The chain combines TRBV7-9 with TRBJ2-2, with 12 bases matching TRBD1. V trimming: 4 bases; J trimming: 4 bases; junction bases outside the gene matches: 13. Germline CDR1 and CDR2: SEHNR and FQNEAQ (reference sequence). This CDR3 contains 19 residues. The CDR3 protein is CASSYPGTGGLSVTGELFF. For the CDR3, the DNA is TGTGCCAGCAGCTACCCCGGGACAGGGGGCTTGTCGGTCACCGGGGAGCTGTTTTTT.

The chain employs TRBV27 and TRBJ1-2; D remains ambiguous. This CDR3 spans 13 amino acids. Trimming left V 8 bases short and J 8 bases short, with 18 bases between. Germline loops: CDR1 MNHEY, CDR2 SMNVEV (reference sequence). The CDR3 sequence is CASGPGPLNGYTF. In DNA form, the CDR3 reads TGTGCCAGCGGGCCGGGCCCTTTAAACGGCTACACCTTC.

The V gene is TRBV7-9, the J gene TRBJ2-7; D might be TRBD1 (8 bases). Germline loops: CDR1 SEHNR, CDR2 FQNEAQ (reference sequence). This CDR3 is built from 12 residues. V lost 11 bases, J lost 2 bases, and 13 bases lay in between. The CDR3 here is CAGGGQAYEQYF. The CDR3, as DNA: TGTGCCGGGGGGGGACAGGCCTACGAGCAGTACTTC.

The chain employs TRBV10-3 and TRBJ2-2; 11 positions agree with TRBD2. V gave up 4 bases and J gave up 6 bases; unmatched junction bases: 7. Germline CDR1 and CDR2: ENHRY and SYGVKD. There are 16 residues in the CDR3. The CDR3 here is CAISVKTSGAPGELFF. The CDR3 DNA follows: TGTGCCATCAGTGTGAAGACTAGCGGGGCCCCCGGGGAGCTGTTTTTT.

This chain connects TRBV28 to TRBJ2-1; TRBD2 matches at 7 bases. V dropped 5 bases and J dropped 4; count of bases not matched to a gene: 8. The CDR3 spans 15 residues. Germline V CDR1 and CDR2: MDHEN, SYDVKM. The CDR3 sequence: CASSGVAGMYNEQFF. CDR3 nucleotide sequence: TGTGCCAGCAGTGGGGTAGCGGGTATGTACAATGAGCAGTTCTTC.

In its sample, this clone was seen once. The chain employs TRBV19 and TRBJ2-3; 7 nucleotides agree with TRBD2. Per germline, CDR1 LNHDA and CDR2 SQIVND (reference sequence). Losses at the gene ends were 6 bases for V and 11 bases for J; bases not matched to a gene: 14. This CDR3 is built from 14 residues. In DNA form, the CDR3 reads TGTGCCAGTAGGCGAAAAGACCCTGGGGGGGAGCAGTATTTT. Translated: CASRRKDPGGEQYF.

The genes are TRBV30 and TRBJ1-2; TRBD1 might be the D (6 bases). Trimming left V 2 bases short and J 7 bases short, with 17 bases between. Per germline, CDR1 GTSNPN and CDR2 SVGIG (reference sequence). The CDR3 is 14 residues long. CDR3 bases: TGTGCCTGGAGTACGACAGGTAGAGCGGCTGGCTACACCTTC. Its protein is CAWSTTGRAAGYTF. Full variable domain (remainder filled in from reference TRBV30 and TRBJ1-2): SQTIHQWPATLVQPVGSPLSLECTVEGTSNPNLYWYRQAAGRGLQLLFYSVGIGQISSEVPQNLSASRPQDRQFILSSKKLLLSDSGFYLCAWSTTGRAAGYTFGSGTRLTVV.

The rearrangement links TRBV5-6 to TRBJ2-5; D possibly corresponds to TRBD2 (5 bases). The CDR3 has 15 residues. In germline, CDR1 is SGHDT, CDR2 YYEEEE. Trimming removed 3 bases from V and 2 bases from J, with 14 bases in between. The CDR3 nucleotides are TGTGCCAGCAGCTCCAAGGAGGTTTGGCAAGAGACCCAGTACTTC. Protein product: CASSSKEVWQETQYF. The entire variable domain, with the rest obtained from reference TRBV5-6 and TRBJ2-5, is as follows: DAGVTQSPTHLIKTRGQQVTLRCSPKSGHDTVSWYQQALGQGPQFIFQYYEEEERQRGNFPDRFSGHQFPNYSSELNVNALLLGDSALYLCASSSKEVWQETQYFGPGTRLLVL.

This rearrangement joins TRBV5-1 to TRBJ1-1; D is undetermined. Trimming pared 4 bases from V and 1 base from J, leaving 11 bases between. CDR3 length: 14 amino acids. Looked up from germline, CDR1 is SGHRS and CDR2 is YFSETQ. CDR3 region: CASSLRESNTEAFF. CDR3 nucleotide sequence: TGCGCCAGCAGCCTCAGAGAATCGAACACTGAAGCTTTCTTT.

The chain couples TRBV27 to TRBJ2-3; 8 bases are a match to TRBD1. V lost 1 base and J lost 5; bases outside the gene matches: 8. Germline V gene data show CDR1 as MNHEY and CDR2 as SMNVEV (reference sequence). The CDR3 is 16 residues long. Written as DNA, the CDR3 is TGTGCCAGCAGTTTATTTTTTTCAGGGGGCAAAGATACGCAGTATTTT. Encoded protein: CASSLFFSGGKDTQYF.